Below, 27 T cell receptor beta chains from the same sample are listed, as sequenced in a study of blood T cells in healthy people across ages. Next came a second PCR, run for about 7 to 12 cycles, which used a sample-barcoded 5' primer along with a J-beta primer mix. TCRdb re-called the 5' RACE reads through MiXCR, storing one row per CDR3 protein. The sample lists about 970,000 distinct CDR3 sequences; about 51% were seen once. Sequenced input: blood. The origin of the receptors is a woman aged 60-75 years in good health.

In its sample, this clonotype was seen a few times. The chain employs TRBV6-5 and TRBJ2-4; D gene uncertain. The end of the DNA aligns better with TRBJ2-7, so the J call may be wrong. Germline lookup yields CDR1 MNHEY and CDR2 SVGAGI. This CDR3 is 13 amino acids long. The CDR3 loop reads CASSSVKSYEQYF. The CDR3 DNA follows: TGTGCCAGCAGTTCGGTGAAGAGTTACGAGCAGTACTTC.

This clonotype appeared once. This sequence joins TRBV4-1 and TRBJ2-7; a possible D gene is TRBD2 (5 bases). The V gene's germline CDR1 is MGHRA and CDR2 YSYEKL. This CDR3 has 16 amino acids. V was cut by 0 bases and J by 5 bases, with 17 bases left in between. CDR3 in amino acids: CASSQDWEAAVDEQYF. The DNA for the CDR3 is TGCGCCAGCAGCCAAGATTGGGAAGCGGCTGTCGACGAGCAGTACTTC.

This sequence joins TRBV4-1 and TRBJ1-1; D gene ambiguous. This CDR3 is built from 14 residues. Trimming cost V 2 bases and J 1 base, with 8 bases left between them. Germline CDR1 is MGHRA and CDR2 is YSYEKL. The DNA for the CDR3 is TGCGCCAGCAGCCAACAAATGACGAACACTGAAGCTTTCTTT. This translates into CASSQQMTNTEAFF.

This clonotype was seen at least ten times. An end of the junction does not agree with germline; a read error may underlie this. The CDR3 region is CASSEDRHSTYEQYF. CDR3 nucleotide sequence: TGTGCCAGCAGCGAAGACAGGCACTCCACCTACGAGCAGTACTTC. The V and J genes are TRBV2 and TRBJ2-7; possibly TRBD1 for D (6 bases). The CDR3 is 15 amino acids. Germline CDR1 reads SNHLY; CDR2 reads FYNNEI.

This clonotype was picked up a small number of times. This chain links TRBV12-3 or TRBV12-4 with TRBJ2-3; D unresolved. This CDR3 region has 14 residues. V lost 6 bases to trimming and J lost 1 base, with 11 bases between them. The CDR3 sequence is CASSSLSGTDTQYF. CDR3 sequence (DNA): TGTGCCAGCAGCTCCTTAAGTGGCACAGATACGCAGTATTTT.

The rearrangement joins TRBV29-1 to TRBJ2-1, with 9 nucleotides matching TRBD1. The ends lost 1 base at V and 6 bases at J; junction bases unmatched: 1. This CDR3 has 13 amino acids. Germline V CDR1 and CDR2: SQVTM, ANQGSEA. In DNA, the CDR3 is TGCAGCGTTGAAGGGGACAGGGCCAATGAGCAGTTCTTC. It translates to CSVEGDRANEQFF.

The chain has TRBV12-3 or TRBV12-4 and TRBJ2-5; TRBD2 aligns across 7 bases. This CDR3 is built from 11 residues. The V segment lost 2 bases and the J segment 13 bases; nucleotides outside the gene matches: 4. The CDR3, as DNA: TGTGCCAGCAGTTTACGCGGGAGTCGGTACTTC. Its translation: CASSLRGSRYF.

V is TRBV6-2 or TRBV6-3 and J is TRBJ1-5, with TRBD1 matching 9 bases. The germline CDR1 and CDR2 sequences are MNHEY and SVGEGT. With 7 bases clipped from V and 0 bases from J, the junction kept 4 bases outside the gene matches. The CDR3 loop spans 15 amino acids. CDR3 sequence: CASKDRGGSNQPQHF. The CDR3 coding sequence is TGTGCCAGCAAGGACAGGGGAGGTAGCAATCAGCCCCAGCATTTT.

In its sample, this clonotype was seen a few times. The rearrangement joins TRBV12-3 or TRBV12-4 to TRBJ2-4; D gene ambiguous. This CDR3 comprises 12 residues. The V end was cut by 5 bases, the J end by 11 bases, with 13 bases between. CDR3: CASSELGSVQYF. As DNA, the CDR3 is TGTGCCAGCAGTGAATTGGGTTCCGTTCAGTACTTC.

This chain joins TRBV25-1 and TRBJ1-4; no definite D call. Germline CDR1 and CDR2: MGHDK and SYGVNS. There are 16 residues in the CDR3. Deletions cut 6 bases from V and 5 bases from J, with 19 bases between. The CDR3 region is CASSPGGQALNEKLFF. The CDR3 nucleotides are TGTGCCAGCAGCCCCGGCGGGCAGGCCCTCAATGAAAAACTGTTTTTT.

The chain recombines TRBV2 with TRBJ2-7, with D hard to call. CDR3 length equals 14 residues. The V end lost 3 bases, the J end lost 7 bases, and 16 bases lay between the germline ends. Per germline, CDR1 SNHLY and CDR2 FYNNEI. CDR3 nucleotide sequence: TGTGCCAGCAGTGAGCGAAAGTCCTACAATGAGCAGTACTTC. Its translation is CASSERKSYNEQYF.

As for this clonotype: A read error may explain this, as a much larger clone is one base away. The CDR3 DNA reads as TGCGCCAGCAGCCAAGTAGGAGGGAGCAAGCAGCCCCAGCATTTT. It translates to CASSQVGGSKQPQHF. The genes are TRBV4-3 and TRBJ1-5; no firm D call. The germline gives CDR1 LGHNA, CDR2 YSLEER. The CDR3 loop spans 15 amino acids.

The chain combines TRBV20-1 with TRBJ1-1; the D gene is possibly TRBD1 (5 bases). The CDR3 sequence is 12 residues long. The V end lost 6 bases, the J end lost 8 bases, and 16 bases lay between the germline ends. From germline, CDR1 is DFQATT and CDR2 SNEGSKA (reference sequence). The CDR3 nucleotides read TGCAGTGCCCCCAGACCCAGGGAAGAAGCTTTCTTT. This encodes CSAPRPREEAFF.

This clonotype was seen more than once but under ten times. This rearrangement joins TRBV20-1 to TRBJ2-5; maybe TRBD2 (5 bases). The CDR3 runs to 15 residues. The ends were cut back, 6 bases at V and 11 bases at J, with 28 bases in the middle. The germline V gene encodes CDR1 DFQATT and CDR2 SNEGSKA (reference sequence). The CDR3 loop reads CSALKIGGPAGKQYF. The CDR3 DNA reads TGCAGTGCCCTAAAGATAGGAGGACCGGCCGGCAAGCAGTACTTC.

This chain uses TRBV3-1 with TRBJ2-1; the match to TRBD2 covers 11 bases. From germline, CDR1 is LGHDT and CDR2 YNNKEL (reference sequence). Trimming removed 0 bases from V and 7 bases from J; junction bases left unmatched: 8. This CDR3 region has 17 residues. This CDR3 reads CASSQDDLAGGINEQFF. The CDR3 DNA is TGTGCCAGCAGCCAAGACGATCTAGCGGGAGGAATAAATGAGCAGTTCTTC.

CDR3 loop: CASSGPYNSYEQYF. The CDR3, as DNA: TGTGCCAGTTCAGGTCCGTACAACTCCTACGAGCAGTACTTC. The chain links TRBV12-3 or TRBV12-4 to TRBJ2-7; D is unresolved. This CDR3 spans 14 amino acids. Trimming left V 9 bases short and J 0 bases short, with 15 bases between.

The CDR3 DNA sequence: TGTGCCAGCAGCCCAGAACCGGGGGTGACTGAAGCTTTCTTT. It codes for CASSPEPGVTEAFF. The chain combines TRBV7-2 with TRBJ1-1; D possibly corresponds to TRBD1 (5 bases). CDR1 and CDR2 (germline): SGHTA, FQGNSA. Trimming took 5 bases from V and 5 from J, leaving 15 bases between them. The CDR3 runs to 14 residues.

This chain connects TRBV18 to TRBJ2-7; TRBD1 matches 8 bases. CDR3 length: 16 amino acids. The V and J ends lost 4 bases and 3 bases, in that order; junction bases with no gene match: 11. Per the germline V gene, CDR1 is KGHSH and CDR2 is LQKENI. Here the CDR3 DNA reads TGTGCCAGCTCACTCCCTCAGGGGGCTACTTACTACGAGCAGTACTTC. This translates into CASSLPQGATYYEQYF.

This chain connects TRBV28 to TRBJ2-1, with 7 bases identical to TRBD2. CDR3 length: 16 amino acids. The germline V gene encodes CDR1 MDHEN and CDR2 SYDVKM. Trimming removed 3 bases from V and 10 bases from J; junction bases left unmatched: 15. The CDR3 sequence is CASSLETAGFTGEQFF. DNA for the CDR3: TGTGCCAGCAGTTTGGAAACAGCGGGATTCACGGGGGAGCAGTTCTTC.

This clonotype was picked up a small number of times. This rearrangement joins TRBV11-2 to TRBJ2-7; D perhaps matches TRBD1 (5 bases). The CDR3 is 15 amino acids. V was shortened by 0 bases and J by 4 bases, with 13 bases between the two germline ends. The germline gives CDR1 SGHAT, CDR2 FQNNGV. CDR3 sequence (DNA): TGTGCCAGCAGCTTAGACTCGGCAGGGCTTTACGAGCAGTACTTC. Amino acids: CASSLDSAGLYEQYF. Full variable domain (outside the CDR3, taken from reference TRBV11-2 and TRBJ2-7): EAGVAQSPRYKIIEKRQSVAFWCNPISGHATLYWYQQILGQGPKLLIQFQNNGVVDDSQLPKDRFSAERLKGVDSTLKIQPAKLEDSAVYLCASSLDSAGLYEQYFGPGTRLTVT.

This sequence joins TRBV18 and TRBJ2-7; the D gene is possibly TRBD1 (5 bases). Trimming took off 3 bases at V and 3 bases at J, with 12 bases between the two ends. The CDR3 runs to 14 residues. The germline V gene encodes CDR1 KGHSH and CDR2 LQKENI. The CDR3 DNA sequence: TGTGCCAGCTCACCTATTGACAGCTACTACGAGCAGTACTTC. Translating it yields CASSPIDSYYEQYF.

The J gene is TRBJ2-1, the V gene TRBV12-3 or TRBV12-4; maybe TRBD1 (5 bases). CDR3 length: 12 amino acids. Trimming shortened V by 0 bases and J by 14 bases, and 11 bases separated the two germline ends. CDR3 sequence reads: CASSLAPGLEFF. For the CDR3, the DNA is TGTGCCAGCAGTTTAGCGCCAGGGTTAGAGTTCTTC.

The CDR3: CSARDPTGTGELFF. CDR3 DNA sequence: TGCAGTGCTAGAGACCCGACAGGGACCGGGGAGCTGTTTTTT. V usage is TRBV20-1 and J usage is TRBJ2-2; 7 bases match TRBD1. V shed 0 bases and J 5 bases; nucleotides not matched to a gene: 3. This CDR3 comprises 14 residues. Germline CDR1 reads DFQATT; CDR2 reads SNEGSKA (reference sequence).

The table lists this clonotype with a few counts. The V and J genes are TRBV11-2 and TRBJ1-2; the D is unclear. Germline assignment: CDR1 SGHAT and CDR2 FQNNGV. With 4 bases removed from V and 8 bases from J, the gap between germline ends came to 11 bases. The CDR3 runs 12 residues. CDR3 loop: CASSWLGEGYTF. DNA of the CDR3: TGTGCCAGCAGCTGGCTCGGTGAAGGCTACACCTTC.

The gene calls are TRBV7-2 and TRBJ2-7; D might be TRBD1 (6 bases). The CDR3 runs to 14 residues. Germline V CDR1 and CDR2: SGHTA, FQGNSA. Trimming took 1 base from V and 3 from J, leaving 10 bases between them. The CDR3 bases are TGTGCCAGCAGCTTAGATTGGACAGACTACGAGCAGTACTTC. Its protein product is CASSLDWTDYEQYF.

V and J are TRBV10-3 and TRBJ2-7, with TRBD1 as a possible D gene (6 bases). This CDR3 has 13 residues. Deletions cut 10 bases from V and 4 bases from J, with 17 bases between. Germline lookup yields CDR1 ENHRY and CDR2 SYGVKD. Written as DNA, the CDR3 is TGTGCCACACAGACAGGAAAGAAATACGAGCAGTACTTC. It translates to CATQTGKKYEQYF.

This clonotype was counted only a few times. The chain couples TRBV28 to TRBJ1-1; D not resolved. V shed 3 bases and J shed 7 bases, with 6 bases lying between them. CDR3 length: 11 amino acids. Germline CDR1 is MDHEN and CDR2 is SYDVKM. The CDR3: CASSFWGEAFF. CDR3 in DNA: TGTGCCAGCAGTTTTTGGGGTGAAGCTTTCTTT.